This TCR beta chain was captured by sequencing in a study of blood T cell repertoires in COVID-19. About the study: Nucleic acid was either cDNA or gDNA, and it came from T cells, B-cell-depleted T cells, or PBMCs.

In the original analysis: Estimates of nucleated cell counts were drawn from the amplification of reference gene primers. The repertoire was sequenced with immunoSEQ multiplex PCR; TCRdb's copy has only in-frame clones and lacks some. That table is the source of V, J and clone size, and D and trimming were worked out from the DNA. The table has around 120,000 clones, more than 60% seen once; the top ten hold under 3%. The CDR3 contains 14 residues. CDR1 is SGHRS, CDR2 YFSETQ, per germline. With 1 base removed from V and 0 bases from J, the gap between germline ends came to 8 bases. Material for sequencing was peripheral blood. The V gene is TRBV5-1, the J gene TRBJ2-7; possible D gene TRBD2, 5 bases. This sequence originates from a man aged 50 or older with acute or convalescent COVID-19. The CDR3: CASSLKLDSYEQYF. Written as DNA, the CDR3 is TGCGCCAGCAGCTTGAAACTAGACTCCTACGAGCAGTACTTC.